Listed below are T cell receptor beta chains from one sample, sequenced in a study of shared clonotypes between healthy human individuals. Sequencing used immunoSEQ multiplex PCR; TCRdb keeps in-frame clones, though not all of them. The sample holds approximately 1.5 million clones, 95% to 99% seen once. Specimen: naive CD4+ T cells sorted from blood. These receptors were taken from a man aged 25 to 40 in good health. CDR3s leave out the opening cysteine and the closing phenylalanine or tryptophan. Fields, in order: D gene, V gene, J gene, clone size, CDR3 protein. The D gene is left open where the match is weak. A clone size is listed for some rows: how often the clone was seen (once, few, many), or a class if it is expanded.

d_call: .
v_call: TRBV18
j_call: TRBJ2-2
clone_size: .
cdr3_aa: ASSQSEQGPGELF

d_call: .
v_call: TRBV25-1
j_call: TRBJ1-5
clone_size: .
cdr3_aa: ASSEWWREENQPQH

d_call: .
v_call: TRBV5-1
j_call: TRBJ1-4
clone_size: .
cdr3_aa: ASSFGLLKGNEKLF

d_call: .
v_call: TRBV5-1
j_call: TRBJ2-2
clone_size: .
cdr3_aa: ASTPETVPGELF

d_call: .
v_call: TRBV7-2
j_call: TRBJ2-7
clone_size: .
cdr3_aa: ASSFSPYYEQY

d_call: TRBD2
v_call: TRBV2
j_call: TRBJ2-1
clone_size: .
cdr3_aa: ASRRGLAGVHNEQF

d_call: TRBD1
v_call: TRBV28
j_call: TRBJ2-3
clone_size: .
cdr3_aa: ASSRRTGSDTQY

d_call: .
v_call: TRBV5-1
j_call: TRBJ2-5
clone_size: .
cdr3_aa: ASSLTGSETQY

d_call: TRBD2
v_call: TRBV5-1
j_call: TRBJ2-1
clone_size: .
cdr3_aa: ASSLVAGRAYNEQF

d_call: TRBD2
v_call: TRBV9
j_call: TRBJ2-1
clone_size: .
cdr3_aa: ASSYGLAALPENEQF

d_call: .
v_call: TRBV5-1
j_call: TRBJ1-5
clone_size: .
cdr3_aa: ASSPASSGQPQH

d_call: .
v_call: TRBV28
j_call: TRBJ2-6
clone_size: .
cdr3_aa: ASSLVGGGANVLT

d_call: .
v_call: TRBV11-2
j_call: TRBJ2-7
clone_size: .
cdr3_aa: ASSLVRRGRHEQY

d_call: .
v_call: TRBV6-1
j_call: TRBJ2-7
clone_size: .
cdr3_aa: ASRKEEGGIYEQY

d_call: TRBD1
v_call: TRBV4-3
j_call: TRBJ2-3
clone_size: .
cdr3_aa: ASSQVGQGRQY

d_call: TRBD2
v_call: TRBV10-1
j_call: TRBJ2-5
clone_size: .
cdr3_aa: ASSESGAGDGETQY

d_call: .
v_call: TRBV13
j_call: TRBJ1-3
clone_size: .
cdr3_aa: ASSSGPGFGNTIY

d_call: TRBD2
v_call: TRBV18
j_call: TRBJ2-7
clone_size: .
cdr3_aa: ASSPPVFLAGGGSYEQY

d_call: TRBD2
v_call: TRBV4-1
j_call: TRBJ2-3
clone_size: .
cdr3_aa: ASSRERAGLALDTQY

d_call: .
v_call: TRBV25-1
j_call: TRBJ1-2
clone_size: .
cdr3_aa: ASRDRHSYGYT

d_call: TRBD2
v_call: TRBV7-2
j_call: TRBJ2-1
clone_size: .
cdr3_aa: ASSLPGGNNEQF

d_call: .
v_call: TRBV10-3
j_call: TRBJ2-3
clone_size: .
cdr3_aa: AISGGPADTQY

d_call: TRBD1
v_call: TRBV19
j_call: TRBJ1-5
clone_size: .
cdr3_aa: ASSTDRGQPQH

d_call: .
v_call: TRBV4-2
j_call: TRBJ2-3
clone_size: once
cdr3_aa: ASSQDTTDTQY